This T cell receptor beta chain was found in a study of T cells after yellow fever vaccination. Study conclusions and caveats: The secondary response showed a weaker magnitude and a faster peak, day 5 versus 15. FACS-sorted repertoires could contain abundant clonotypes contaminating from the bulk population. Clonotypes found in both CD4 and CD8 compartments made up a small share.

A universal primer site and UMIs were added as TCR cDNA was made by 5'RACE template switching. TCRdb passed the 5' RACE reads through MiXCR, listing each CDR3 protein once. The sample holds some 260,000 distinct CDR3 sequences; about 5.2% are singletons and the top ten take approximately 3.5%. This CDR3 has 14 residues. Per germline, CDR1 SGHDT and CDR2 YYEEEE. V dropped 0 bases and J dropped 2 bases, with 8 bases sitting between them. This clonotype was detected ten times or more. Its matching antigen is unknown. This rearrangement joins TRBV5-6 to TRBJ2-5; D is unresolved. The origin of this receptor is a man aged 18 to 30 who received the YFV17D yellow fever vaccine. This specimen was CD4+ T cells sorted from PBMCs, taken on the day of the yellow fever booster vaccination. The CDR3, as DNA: TGTGCCAGCAGCTTGGTTGGCCCTCAAGAGACCCAGTACTTC. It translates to CASSLVGPQETQYF.